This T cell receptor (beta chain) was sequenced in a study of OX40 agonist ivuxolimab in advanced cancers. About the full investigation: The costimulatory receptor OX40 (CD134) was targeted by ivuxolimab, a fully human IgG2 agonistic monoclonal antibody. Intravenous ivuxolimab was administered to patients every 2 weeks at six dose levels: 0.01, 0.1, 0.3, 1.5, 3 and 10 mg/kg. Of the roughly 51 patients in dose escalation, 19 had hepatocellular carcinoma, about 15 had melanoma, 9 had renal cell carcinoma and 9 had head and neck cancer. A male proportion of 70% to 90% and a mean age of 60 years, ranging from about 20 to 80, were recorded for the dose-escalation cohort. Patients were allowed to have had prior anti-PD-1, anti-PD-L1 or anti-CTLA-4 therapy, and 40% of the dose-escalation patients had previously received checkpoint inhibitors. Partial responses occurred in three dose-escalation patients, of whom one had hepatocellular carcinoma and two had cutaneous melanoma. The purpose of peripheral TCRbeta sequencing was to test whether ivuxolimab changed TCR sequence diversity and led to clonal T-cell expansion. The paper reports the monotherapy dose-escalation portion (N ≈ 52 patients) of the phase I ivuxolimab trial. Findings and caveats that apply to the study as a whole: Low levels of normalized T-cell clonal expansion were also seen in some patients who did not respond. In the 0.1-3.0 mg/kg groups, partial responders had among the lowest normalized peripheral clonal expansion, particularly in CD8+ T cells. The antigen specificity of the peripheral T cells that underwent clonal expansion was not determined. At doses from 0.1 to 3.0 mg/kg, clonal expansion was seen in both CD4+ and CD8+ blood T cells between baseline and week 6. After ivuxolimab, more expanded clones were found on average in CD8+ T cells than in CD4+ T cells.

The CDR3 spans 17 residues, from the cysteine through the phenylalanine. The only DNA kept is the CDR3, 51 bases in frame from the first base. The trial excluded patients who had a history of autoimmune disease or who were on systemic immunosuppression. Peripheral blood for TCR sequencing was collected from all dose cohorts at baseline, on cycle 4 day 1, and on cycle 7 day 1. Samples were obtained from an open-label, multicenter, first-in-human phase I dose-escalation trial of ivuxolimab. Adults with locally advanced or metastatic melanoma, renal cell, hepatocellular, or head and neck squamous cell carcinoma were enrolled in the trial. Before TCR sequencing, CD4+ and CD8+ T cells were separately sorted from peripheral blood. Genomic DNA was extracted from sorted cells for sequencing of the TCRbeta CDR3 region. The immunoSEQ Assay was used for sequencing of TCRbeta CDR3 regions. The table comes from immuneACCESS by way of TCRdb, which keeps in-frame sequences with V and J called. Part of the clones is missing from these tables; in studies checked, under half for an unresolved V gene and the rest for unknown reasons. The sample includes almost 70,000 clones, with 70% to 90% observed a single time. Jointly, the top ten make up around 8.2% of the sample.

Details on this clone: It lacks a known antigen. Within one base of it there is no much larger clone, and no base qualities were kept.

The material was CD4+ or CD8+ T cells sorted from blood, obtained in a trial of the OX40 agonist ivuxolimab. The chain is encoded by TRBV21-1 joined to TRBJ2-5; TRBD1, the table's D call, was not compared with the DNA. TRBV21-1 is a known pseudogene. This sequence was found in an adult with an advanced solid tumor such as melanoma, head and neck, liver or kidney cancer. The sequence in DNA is TGTGCCAGCAGCAAAGCGCGGAGGGACAGGAGGGAAGAGACCCAGTACTTC. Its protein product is CASSKARRDRREETQYF.